The 30 T cell receptor beta chains presented below share a single source sample, sequenced in a study of T cell repertoires in cytomegalovirus infection. TCRdb re-called the reads through MiXCR, storing one row per CDR3 protein. The table includes about 50,000 distinct CDR3 sequences, around a fifth detected once. Their specific antigens are unknown. The specimen comprised CD8+ T cells from cultured PBMCs, sampled from culture after CMV antigen stimulation. These TCRs come from a human donor in good health (CMV status not recorded). Some clones in this sample may be carry-over from other donors' samples.

The chain recombines TRBV15 with TRBJ1-2; D call uncertain. V was clipped by 6 bases and J by 6 bases, with 11 bases between them. CDR3 length: 12 amino acids. Germline V gene sequence: CDR1 LNHNV, CDR2 YYDKDF (reference sequence). The CDR3 coding sequence is TGTGCCACCAGATCCCGACGCGATGGCTACACCTTC. Encoded protein: CATRSRRDGYTF. The whole variable domain, remainder taken from reference TRBV15 and TRBJ1-2, is DAMVIQNPRYQVTQFGKPVTLSCSQTLNHNVMYWYQQKSSQAPKLLFHYYDKDFNNEADTPDNFQSRRPNTSFCFLDIRSPGLGDTAMYLCATRSRRDGYTFGSGTRLTVV.

The rearrangement links TRBV28 to TRBJ2-3; TRBD2 matches 8 bases. Germline V gene sequence: CDR1 MDHEN, CDR2 SYDVKM. The CDR3 loop spans 15 amino acids. The ends lost 8 bases at V and 2 bases at J; junction bases unmatched: 9. The chain's CDR3 is CASGSAGDNTDTQYF. The CDR3 DNA reads as TGTGCCAGCGGATCAGCGGGGGACAACACAGATACGCAGTATTTT. The complete variable domain, with remaining parts taken from reference TRBV28 and TRBJ2-3, reads DVKVTQSSRYLVKRTGEKVFLECVQDMDHENMFWYRQDPGLGLRLIYFSYDVKMKEKGDIPEGYSVSREKKERFSLILESASTNQTSMYLCASGSAGDNTDTQYFGPGTRLTVL.

The rearrangement links TRBV12-3 or TRBV12-4 to TRBJ1-2; no definite D call. Deletions cut 1 base from V and 7 bases from J, with 10 bases between. This CDR3 region has 13 residues. The CDR3 loop reads CASSLGGSSGYTF. The CDR3, as DNA: TGTGCCAGCAGTTTAGGCGGGTCTAGTGGCTACACCTTC.

The J gene is TRBJ2-1, the V gene TRBV7-2; D is possibly TRBD1 or TRBD2 (5 bases each). CDR1 and CDR2 from the germline V gene are SGHTA and FQGNSA. Trimming cost V 0 bases and J 2 bases, with 11 bases left between them. This CDR3 comprises 16 residues. The CDR3 spells CASSLARQGPYNEQFF. The CDR3, as DNA: TGTGCCAGCAGCTTAGCTCGGCAGGGACCCTACAATGAGCAGTTCTTC.

This clonotype was seen a handful of times. The gene calls are TRBV6-5 and TRBJ1-6; 8 nucleotides align to TRBD1. The V and J ends lost 5 bases and 10 bases, in that order; junction bases with no gene match: 7. The CDR3 length is 14 residues. Germline V gives CDR1 MNHEY, CDR2 SVGAGI. CDR3 sequence (DNA): TGTGCCAGCAGTCCTCGGACAGGGAGCTCACCCCTCCACTTT. Translating it yields CASSPRTGSSPLHF.

The chain links TRBV5-6 to TRBJ1-5; 11 nucleotides agree with TRBD1. Germline V gene lookup returns CDR1 SGHDT and CDR2 YYEEEE. The CDR3 extends over 18 amino acids. V trimming: 0 bases; J trimming: 2 bases; junction bases outside the gene matches: 7. CDR3 loop: CASSLGRTGGIGNQPQHF. CDR3 in DNA: TGTGCCAGCAGCTTGGGCCGGACAGGGGGCATTGGCAATCAGCCCCAGCATTTT.

This chain joins TRBV12-3 or TRBV12-4 and TRBJ1-6; 9 bases line up with TRBD1. The V gene end was trimmed by 6 bases and the J gene end by 14 bases; junction bases not matched to a gene: 14. The CDR3 is made up of 15 amino acids. CDR3 bases: TGTGCCAGCAGCCTGGCCGGGACAGGGTTTTTAGCCCTCCACTTT. It is translated as CASSLAGTGFLALHF.

The CDR3 nucleotides read TGTGCCAGCAGCTTCCTCACGGGGCAGGGGGCGAGAGGCTACACCTTC. Protein product: CASSFLTGQGARGYTF. The chain uses TRBV7-9 and TRBJ1-2; 8 bases agree with TRBD1. Germline V gene sequence: CDR1 SEHNR, CDR2 FQNEAQ (reference sequence). The CDR3 runs to 16 residues. Trimming removed 3 bases from V and 8 bases from J; junction bases left unmatched: 14.

The chain couples TRBV27 to TRBJ1-5; D not resolved. Germline values: CDR1 MNHEY, CDR2 SMNVEV (reference sequence). The CDR3 length is 16 residues. V was cut by 0 bases and J by 0 bases, with 9 bases left in between. The CDR3 reads CASSLSGPFSNQPQHF. The CDR3 DNA is TGTGCCAGCAGTTTATCGGGTCCGTTTAGCAATCAGCCCCAGCATTTT.

The table lists this clonotype with a few counts. At one boundary the junction diverges from the germline segment, which might be a read error. The chain joins TRBV7-2 to TRBJ2-7; 8 nucleotides align to TRBD1. There are 15 residues in the CDR3. CDR1 and CDR2 from the germline V gene are SGHTA and FQGNSA. In DNA, the CDR3 is TGTGCCAGCAGCTTACGTGGACAGGGCTCCCACGAGCAGTACTTC. Amino acids: CASSLRGQGSHEQYF.

The J gene is TRBJ1-2, the V gene TRBV7-2, with D possibly TRBD1 on 5 matching bases. Trimming removed 5 bases at V and 7 bases at J, with 20 bases between. The germline V gene encodes CDR1 SGHTA and CDR2 FQGNSA. The CDR3 length is 15 residues. CDR3 nucleotide sequence: TGTGCCAGCAGCATTACGCCGGGGGGGGAGGGTGGCTACACCTTC. It specifies CASSITPGGEGGYTF.

The V call is TRBV12-3 or TRBV12-4, the J call TRBJ2-3; D is possibly TRBD1 or TRBD2 (5 bases each). Deletions cut 4 bases from V and 2 bases from J, with 7 bases between. There are 13 residues in the CDR3. Here the CDR3 DNA reads TGTGCCAGCAGTTGGGACCTCACAGATACGCAGTATTTT. This gives the protein CASSWDLTDTQYF.

V usage is TRBV6-5 and J usage is TRBJ2-3; the match to TRBD1 covers 11 bases. V shed 0 bases, J shed 2 bases, and the junction held 7 bases outside the gene matches. Germline CDR1 reads MNHEY; CDR2 reads SVGAGI. The CDR3 has 18 amino acids. The CDR3 sequence is CASSYSTGQGVHTDTQYF. The CDR3 bases are TGTGCCAGCAGTTACTCGACGGGACAGGGGGTTCACACAGATACGCAGTATTTT.

In its sample, this clonotype was seen a few times. The chain combines TRBV7-2 with TRBJ2-7; D gene unclear. Germline lookup yields CDR1 SGHTA and CDR2 FQGNSA. The V end was cut by 2 bases, the J end by 6 bases, with 14 bases between. The CDR3 sequence is 14 residues long. CDR3 amino acids: CASSLRRFDREQYF. CDR3 DNA sequence: TGTGCCAGCAGCTTAAGACGGTTCGATCGCGAGCAGTACTTC.

The J gene is TRBJ2-5, the V gene TRBV6-1, with D perhaps assigned TRBD1 or TRBD2 (5 bases each). V dropped 8 bases and J dropped 5 bases, with 6 bases sitting between them. Germline CDR1 MNHNS, CDR2 SASEGT. The CDR3 consists of 10 residues. This CDR3 reads CASGTETQYF. Here the CDR3 DNA reads TGTGCCAGCGGGACGGAGACCCAGTACTTC.

This clonotype was observed a handful of times. The chain couples TRBV7-9 to TRBJ1-6, with a tentative D call TRBD1 (6 bases). CDR3 length: 15 amino acids. Trimming stripped 5 bases from V and 10 bases from J, with 18 bases between. Germline V gene lookup returns CDR1 SEHNR and CDR2 FQNEAQ (reference sequence). The DNA for the CDR3 is TGTGCCAGCAGCCCCCGGGACAAGCCCGGGTCACCCCTCCACTTT. It yields the protein CASSPRDKPGSPLHF.

The chain combines TRBV4-2 with TRBJ1-5; D gene unclear. Trimming pared 3 bases from V and 0 bases from J, leaving 12 bases between. In germline, CDR1 is LGHNA, CDR2 YNFKEQ. The CDR3 runs to 16 residues. The CDR3 region has the DNA TGTGCCAGCAGCCAGGAGCAGGACTATAGCAATCAGCCCCAGCATTTT. This gives the protein CASSQEQDYSNQPQHF.

The V gene is TRBV4-2, the J gene TRBJ1-2; no reliable D call. Per germline, CDR1 LGHNA and CDR2 YNFKEQ. Trimming cost V 1 base and J 10 bases, with 16 bases left between them. The CDR3 loop spans 14 amino acids. The CDR3 sequence is CASSQGGKDRVYTF. The CDR3 region has the DNA TGTGCCAGCAGCCAAGGCGGGAAGGATAGGGTCTACACCTTC.

The rearrangement links TRBV19 to TRBJ2-7; D uncertain. CDR3 size: 13 residues. Trimming took off 5 bases at V and 7 bases at J, with 15 bases between the two ends. The germline V gene encodes CDR1 LNHDA and CDR2 SQIVND (reference sequence). DNA of the CDR3: TGTGCCAGTAGTCAGATAGCCCCGCTTGAGCAGTACTTC. Translated: CASSQIAPLEQYF.

The V and J genes are TRBV4-2 and TRBJ1-6, with 12 bases matching TRBD1. This CDR3 contains 19 residues. Germline V CDR1 and CDR2: LGHNA, YNFKEQ. The V segment lost 3 bases and the J segment 7 bases; nucleotides outside the gene matches: 13. This CDR3 reads CASSHNVRDRGHVNSPLHF. The DNA of the CDR3 is TGTGCCAGCAGCCACAATGTCCGGGACAGGGGGCATGTGAATTCACCCCTCCACTTT.

The V gene is TRBV7-6, the J gene TRBJ1-1; D may be TRBD1 (5 bases). The CDR3 is 13 residues long. The V end was cut by 3 bases, the J end by 8 bases, with 13 bases between. The germline V gene has CDR1 SGHVS and CDR2 FNYEAQ. CDR3 DNA: TGTGCCAGCAGCTTGAGACAGCCCAGAGAAGCTTTCTTT. As protein: CASSLRQPREAFF.

The table lists this clonotype with a few counts. J is TRBJ2-1 and V is TRBV7-3, with TRBD1 as a possible D gene (6 bases). The germline CDR1 and CDR2 sequences are SGHTA and FQGTGA. V shed 5 bases and J shed 5 bases, with 16 bases lying between them. The CDR3 runs to 15 residues. The CDR3 loop is CASSTHRVPHNEQFF. CDR3 nucleotides: TGTGCCAGCAGCACGCACAGGGTCCCTCACAATGAGCAGTTCTTC.

This chain joins TRBV7-9 and TRBJ1-4; 7 bases are a match to TRBD1. J lost 8 bases, V lost 4 bases, and 10 bases had no gene match. CDR3 length: 15 amino acids. Germline V gives CDR1 SEHNR, CDR2 FQNEAQ (reference sequence). CDR3 DNA sequence: TGTGCCAGCAGCTCCCCGAGGGGGCCTGAAGAAAAACTGTTTTTT. Protein product: CASSSPRGPEEKLFF.

This clonotype was seen a handful of times. The chain uses TRBV6-1 and TRBJ2-3, with TRBD2 matching 11 bases. This CDR3 spans 16 amino acids. The V gene's germline CDR1 is MNHNS and CDR2 SASEGT. J gave up 4 bases and V 4 bases, and 7 bases lay outside the gene matches. In DNA form, the CDR3 reads TGTGCCAGCAGTGTTCTAGCGGGGGGAGCGGCAGATACGCAGTATTTT. Translated, it gives CASSVLAGGAADTQYF.

Only a few counts were recorded for this clonotype. The chain is built from TRBV7-6 and TRBJ2-7; 10 bases are shared with TRBD1. V shed 1 base and J 3 bases; nucleotides not matched to a gene: 6. The CDR3 is 16 amino acids. CDR1 and CDR2 from the germline V gene are SGHVS and FNYEAQ. The CDR3: CASSLGWTGGGYEQYF. The CDR3 nucleotides read TGTGCCAGCAGCTTAGGGTGGACAGGGGGGGGCTACGAGCAGTACTTC.

This clonotype was detected only a few times. V gene TRBV7-2 combines with J gene TRBJ2-1; D call uncertain. The germline CDR1 and CDR2 sequences are SGHTA and FQGNSA. This CDR3 spans 15 amino acids. V was clipped by 1 base and J by 0 bases, with 7 bases between them. CDR3: CASSLDVSSYNEQFF. The CDR3 DNA reads TGTGCCAGCAGCTTAGACGTTAGCTCCTACAATGAGCAGTTCTTC.

This clonotype was counted between two and nine times. The genes are TRBV4-1 and TRBJ1-3; D is unclear. The CDR3 has 15 residues. The V and J ends lost 7 bases and 3 bases respectively, with 16 bases between them. Germline V lookup: CDR1 MGHRA, CDR2 YSYEKL. The CDR3 spells CASTKDVVVGNTIYF. CDR3 in DNA: TGCGCCAGCACGAAGGACGTGGTAGTTGGAAACACCATATATTTT.

This chain joins TRBV12-3 or TRBV12-4 and TRBJ1-1; 7 bases match TRBD1. V dropped 6 bases and J dropped 5; count of bases not matched to a gene: 9. The CDR3 covers 14 residues. Written as DNA, the CDR3 is TGTGCCAGCAGGCTACAGGGGCTTTCGACTGAAGCTTTCTTT. Translated, it gives CASRLQGLSTEAFF.

The chain couples TRBV7-6 to TRBJ1-2; tentatively, D is TRBD1 (5 bases). Trimming removed 1 base from V and 8 bases from J, with 11 bases in between. This CDR3 has 13 residues. Germline lookup yields CDR1 SGHVS and CDR2 FNYEAQ. In nucleotides, the CDR3 is TGTGCCAGCAGCTTAGGGGCCGGGGACGGCTACACCTTC. Its translation is CASSLGAGDGYTF.

The chain combines TRBV7-8 with TRBJ2-7, with D possibly being TRBD1 or TRBD2 (5 bases each). Per germline, CDR1 SGHVS and CDR2 FQNEAQ. Between the trimmed V and J ends, which lost 5 bases and 3 bases, there was a span of 20 bases. The CDR3 is made up of 16 amino acids. DNA for the CDR3: TGTGCCAGCAGCCAGGGAGCAGGGACGCCTCACTACGAGCAGTACTTC. This gives the protein CASSQGAGTPHYEQYF.